The 17 T cell receptor beta chains presented below share a single source sample, sequenced in a study of blood T cell repertoires in COVID-19. Produced via immunoSEQ multiplex PCR; TCRdb's table is partial and in-frame only. The sample holds 70,000 to 90,000 clones; 75% to 85% are singletons and the top ten take around 9.6%. Sequencing was performed on peripheral blood. The source is a man in his forties or fifties with COVID-19, enrolled during active disease.

The chain has TRBV3-1 (or the pseudogene TRBV3-2) and TRBJ2-1; a possible D gene is TRBD2 (6 bases). V was trimmed by 4 bases and J by 3 bases, leaving 10 bases between them. Per the germline V gene, CDR1 is LGHDT and CDR2 is YNNKEL (reference sequence). The CDR3 sequence is 14 residues long. CDR3 residues: CASSRPGLYNEQFF. The CDR3 DNA sequence: TGTGCCAGCAGCCGACCGGGACTCTACAATGAGCAGTTCTTC.

The chain links TRBV28 to TRBJ2-1; 7 bases map to TRBD2. Trimming removed 6 bases from V and 4 bases from J; junction bases left unmatched: 6. Germline lookup yields CDR1 MDHEN and CDR2 SYDVKM. This CDR3 is built from 14 residues. The CDR3 DNA reads TGTGCCAGCAGAATCAGCGGGGAGTACAATGAGCAGTTCTTC. This encodes CASRISGEYNEQFF.

J is TRBJ2-2 and V is TRBV5-1, with a weak D call TRBD2 (6 bases). Trimming removed 0 bases from V and 4 bases from J, with 10 bases in between. Germline V gene data show CDR1 as SGHRS and CDR2 as YFSETQ. The CDR3 contains 15 residues. For the CDR3, the DNA is TGCGCCAGCAGCTTGGACGGGAGTTTCACCGGGGAGCTGTTTTTT. Its translation: CASSLDGSFTGELFF. The entire variable domain, with the rest obtained from reference TRBV5-1 and TRBJ2-2, is as follows: KAGVTQTPRYLIKTRGQQVTLSCSPISGHRSVSWYQQTPGQGLQFLFEYFSETQRNKGNFPGRFSGRQFSNSRSEMNVSTLELGDSALYLCASSLDGSFTGELFFGEGSRLTVL.

The chain carries TRBV6-6 and TRBJ2-7, with a tentative D call TRBD1 (5 bases). The CDR3 spans 15 residues. Germline CDR1 MNHNY, CDR2 SVGAGI (reference sequence). Between the trimmed V and J ends, which lost 5 bases and 3 bases, there was a span of 17 bases. The CDR3 DNA sequence: TGTGCCAGCAGTATCGCAGGGTCCACTCACTACGAGCAGTACTTC. This sequence encodes CASSIAGSTHYEQYF.

The chain joins TRBV29-1 to TRBJ2-1; the D gene is possibly TRBD1 (5 bases). Deletions cut 6 bases from V and 8 bases from J, with 11 bases between. The germline V gene encodes CDR1 SQVTM and CDR2 ANQGSEA. The CDR3 has 11 residues. The CDR3 reads CSVLDKYEQFF. In DNA form, the CDR3 reads TGCAGCGTCTTGGACAAGTATGAGCAGTTCTTC.

This clone was seen a handful of times. Written as DNA, the CDR3 is TGTGCCAGCAGTCCGGAATTGACAGGGGGATCACCCCTCCACTTT. This translates into CASSPELTGGSPLHF. The chain carries TRBV6-5 and TRBJ1-6; 9 bases match TRBD1. V shed 5 bases and J 10 bases; nucleotides not matched to a gene: 9. Germline V gives CDR1 MNHEY, CDR2 SVGAGI. The CDR3 loop spans 15 amino acids.

V usage is TRBV24-1 and J usage is TRBJ1-5, with no clear D. The CDR3 has 15 amino acids. Germline loops: CDR1 KGHDR, CDR2 SFDVKD. The ends were cut back, 0 bases at V and 7 bases at J, with 12 bases in the middle. The chain's CDR3 is CATSDLRGPGQPQHF. CDR3 in DNA: TGTGCCACCAGTGATTTGCGGGGTCCAGGACAGCCCCAGCATTTT.

V and J are TRBV5-5 and TRBJ2-3; D gene unclear. V gave up 3 bases and J gave up 2 bases, with 7 bases separating them. Germline lookup yields CDR1 SGHKS and CDR2 YYEKEE (reference sequence). The CDR3 has 13 amino acids. Written as DNA, the CDR3 is TGTGCCAGCAGCTGGGCAGTCACAGATACGCAGTATTTT. Amino acid sequence: CASSWAVTDTQYF.

This CDR3 reads CASTRQGDYGYTF. As DNA, the CDR3 is TGTGCCAGCACCAGACAGGGTGACTATGGCTACACCTTC. V and J are TRBV27 and TRBJ1-2, with 7 bases lining up with TRBD1. V lost 7 bases, J lost 3 bases, and 5 bases stayed unmatched. The CDR3 runs 13 residues. In germline, CDR1 is MNHEY, CDR2 SMNVEV (reference sequence).

This chain joins TRBV29-1 and TRBJ2-2; 7 nucleotides align to TRBD2. The CDR3 runs to 14 residues. V lost 5 bases to trimming and J lost 0 bases; unmatched junction nucleotides: 3. Germline CDR1 is SQVTM and CDR2 is ANQGSEA. In DNA form, the CDR3 reads TGCAGCGTTCTTAGCGGGTCGAACACCGGGGAGCTGTTTTTT. It is translated as CSVLSGSNTGELFF.

This clone was seen only a few times. The gene calls are TRBV15 and TRBJ2-6; tentatively, D is TRBD1 (5 bases). V shed 0 bases and J shed 4 bases, with 10 bases lying between them. This CDR3 spans 16 amino acids. Germline V gene data show CDR1 as LNHNV and CDR2 as YYDKDF (reference sequence). This CDR3 reads CATSRDEGAGANVLTF. The CDR3 DNA is TGTGCCACCAGCAGAGATGAAGGGGCAGGGGCCAACGTCCTGACTTTC.

V gene TRBV3-1 (or the pseudogene TRBV3-2) combines with J gene TRBJ2-7; TRBD2 matches 12 bases. In germline, CDR1 is LGHDT, CDR2 YNNKEL (reference sequence). After removal of 4 bases from V and 5 bases from J, the junction contained 3 bases not matched to a gene. This CDR3 is 14 amino acids long. The CDR3 DNA sequence: TGTGCCAGCAGCCGACTAGCGGGAGTGCACGAGCAGTACTTC. The encoded protein is CASSRLAGVHEQYF.

This clone was observed once. The chain is built from TRBV6-5 and TRBJ1-6; D gene ambiguous. V was trimmed by 7 bases and J by 7 bases, leaving 11 bases between them. Germline CDR1 MNHEY, CDR2 SVGAGI. The CDR3 has 13 residues. The CDR3 reads CASTPPGNSPLHF. CDR3 coding DNA: TGTGCCAGCACCCCCCCAGGAAATTCACCCCTCCACTTT.

Only one count was recorded for this clone. V is TRBV19 and J is TRBJ2-5; 7 nucleotides align to TRBD2. CDR1 is LNHDA, CDR2 SQIVND, per germline (reference sequence). There are 15 residues in the CDR3. The trim removed 5 bases at V and 4 bases at J, leaving 10 bases unmatched. The CDR3 DNA reads as TGTGCCAGTAGTGCGGCGGTGGCTAGCGGAGAGACCCAGTACTTC. It encodes CASSAAVASGETQYF.

The chain carries TRBV10-3 and TRBJ2-1, with TRBD1 matching 9 bases. With V trimmed by 6 bases and J by 8 bases, 8 bases remained unmatched. CDR3 size: 14 residues. Germline V gene lookup returns CDR1 ENHRY and CDR2 SYGVKD. CDR3 DNA: TGTGCCATCAGCTCCGGGACAGGGAGAGATGAGCAGTTCTTC. Protein: CAISSGTGRDEQFF.

The chain links TRBV7-2 to TRBJ2-7; 9 positions match TRBD2. Per the germline V gene, CDR1 is SGHTA and CDR2 is FQGNSA. The CDR3 has 15 amino acids. The J segment lost 5 bases and the V segment lost 1 base, leaving 6 bases of the junction unmatched. CDR3 sequence (DNA): TGTGCCAGCAGCTTAGTAAGCGGGGGGTGGGACGAGCAGTACTTC. Translation gives CASSLVSGGWDEQYF.

A single count supports this clone. The genes are TRBV6-2 or TRBV6-3 and TRBJ1-1; D remains ambiguous. The CDR3 sequence is 13 residues long. V lost 5 bases, J lost 7 bases, and 14 bases lay in between. Germline V gene lookup returns CDR1 MNHEY and CDR2 SVGEGT. The CDR3 reads CASSRAMSGEAFF. In DNA, the CDR3 is TGTGCCAGCAGTCGAGCCATGAGTGGTGAAGCTTTCTTT.